This T cell receptor (beta chain) was captured by sequencing in a study of T cell repertoires in cytomegalovirus infection. About the study: CMV infection plus the matching HLA type was flagged by public TCR beta signatures. Findings and limits, study-wide: Cumulative frequency (of public TCR beta family members) identified carriers of CMV plus the relevant HLA. What dominated the ex vivo response were HLA-C-restricted CMV-specific TCR beta clonotypes.

MiXCR, applied by TCRdb to the reads, yields one record per CDR3 protein. The sample holds some 350,000 distinct CDR3 sequences; roughly 18% are singletons and the top ten take 8.7%. CDR1 MNHEY and CDR2 SVGEGT come from the germline V gene. Between the trimmed V and J ends, which lost 7 bases and 3 bases, there was a span of 9 bases. This CDR3 is built from 12 residues. Remarks on this clonotype: Its antigen is still unknown.

This clonotype was sampled from a human donor in good health (CMV status not recorded). Some clones in this sample may be carry-over from other donors' samples. This chain uses TRBV6-2 or TRBV6-3 with TRBJ2-5; a weak D match, TRBD2 (6 bases). Material: PBMCs. The CDR3, as DNA: TGTGCCAGCAACCAGCGGGAAGAGACCCAGTACTTC. Amino acid sequence: CASNQREETQYF.